These 22 T cell receptor beta chains were sequenced from one sample in a study of cytomegalovirus exposure and HLA in healthy donors. The PCR used 60 Vbeta and 13 Jbeta primers. TCRdb's copy holds only in-frame clones and misses some; the assay was immunoSEQ multiplex PCR. The table records more than 65,000 clones, almost 80% of them present only once. Sample: PBMCs. These receptors originate from a female donor in good health and CMV-seronegative.

This clone was recorded a few times. The same CDR3 can be traced to other DNA sequences in this sample. The genes are TRBV5-1 and TRBJ1-1; 8 bases are shared with TRBD1. V gave up 0 bases and J gave up 3 bases; unmatched junction bases: 1. CDR1 is SGHRS, CDR2 YFSETQ, per germline. This CDR3 has 14 amino acids. This chain's CDR3 is CASSLAGGYTEAFF. The DNA of the CDR3 is TGCGCCAGCAGCTTGGCAGGGGGCTACACTGAAGCTTTCTTT.

The chain carries TRBV28 and TRBJ1-5; 8 bases are a match to TRBD1. CDR1 is MDHEN and CDR2 is SYDVKM in the germline V gene. J was trimmed by 4 bases and V by 2 bases; bases with no gene match: 16. The length of the CDR3 is 19 residues. The CDR3 nucleotides read TGTGCCAGCAGTTTAGGGAAAGCAGGGGGCATGGCGGAGAATCAGCCCCAGCATTTT. The encoded protein is CASSLGKAGGMAENQPQHF.

The rearrangement links TRBV6-5 to TRBJ2-3, with 7 bases lining up with TRBD1. The V gene end was trimmed by 10 bases and the J gene end by 3 bases; junction bases not matched to a gene: 7. From germline, CDR1 is MNHEY and CDR2 SVGAGI. The CDR3 contains 13 residues. For the CDR3, the DNA is TGTGCCACAAGGACAGGTTGGACAGATACGCAGTATTTT. The encoded protein is CATRTGWTDTQYF.

This chain connects TRBV10-3 to TRBJ2-3, with 10 bases that match TRBD2. With 7 bases clipped from V and 5 bases from J, the junction kept 6 bases outside the gene matches. The CDR3 length is 14 residues. CDR1 is ENHRY, CDR2 SYGVKD, per germline. This chain's CDR3 is CAITTSGDGDTQYF. Written as DNA, the CDR3 is TGTGCCATCACCACTAGCGGGGACGGAGATACGCAGTATTTT.

The chain uses TRBV5-4 and TRBJ1-5, with D hard to call. The V and J ends lost 3 bases and 3 bases respectively, with 10 bases between them. The germline CDR1 and CDR2 sequences are SGHNT and YYREEE (reference sequence). This CDR3 is 14 amino acids long. The CDR3 bases are TGTGCCAGCAGCTCAGGACTCAACAATCAGCCCCAGCATTTT. It is translated as CASSSGLNNQPQHF.

The chain is built from TRBV5-1 and TRBJ2-5; TRBD2 aligns across 11 bases. The V segment lost 4 bases and the J segment 2 bases; nucleotides outside the gene matches: 7. The CDR3 runs 16 residues. Germline V gene sequence: CDR1 SGHRS, CDR2 YFSETQ. CDR3 amino acids: CASSMGTSGGQETQYF. The CDR3 nucleotides read TGCGCCAGCAGCATGGGGACTAGCGGTGGACAAGAGACCCAGTACTTC.

The genes are TRBV19 and TRBJ1-1, with D perhaps matching TRBD1 (6 bases). V was pared by 5 bases and J by 3 bases, with 16 bases between. The CDR3 runs 15 residues. Germline V gives CDR1 LNHDA, CDR2 SQIVND (reference sequence). In DNA form, the CDR3 reads TGTGCCAGTAGTGCACTACAGGGAGGGTACACTGAAGCTTTCTTT. Translating gives CASSALQGGYTEAFF. Variable domain in full (rest from reference TRBV19 and TRBJ1-1): DGGITQSPKYLFRKEGQNVTLSCEQNLNHDAMYWYRQDPGQGLRLIYYSQIVNDFQKGDIAEGYSVSREKKESFPLTVTSAQKNPTAFYLCASSALQGGYTEAFFGQGTRLTVV.

This chain links TRBV7-2 with TRBJ2-7, with D unclear. There are 12 residues in the CDR3. The V and J ends lost 4 bases and 0 bases respectively, with 4 bases between them. From germline, CDR1 is SGHTA and CDR2 FQGNSA. CDR3 sequence: CASSSSSYEQYF. Written as DNA, the CDR3 is TGTGCCAGCAGCTCCAGCTCCTACGAGCAGTACTTC. Together with reference TRBV7-2 and TRBJ2-7, the CDR3 gives the full variable domain: GAGVSQSPSNKVTEKGKDVELRCDPISGHTALYWYRQSLGQGLEFLIYFQGNSAPDKSGLPSDRFSAERTGGSVSTLTIQRTQQEDSAVYLCASSSSSYEQYFGPGTRLTVT.

This sequence joins TRBV9 and TRBJ1-1; D unclear. V dropped 0 bases and J dropped 0 bases, with 18 bases sitting between them. The germline CDR1 and CDR2 sequences are SGDLS and YYNGEE. The length of the CDR3 is 18 residues. The CDR3 protein is CASSVGGVGTTLNTEAFF. Written as DNA, the CDR3 is TGTGCCAGCAGCGTAGGGGGAGTGGGCACAACTCTGAACACTGAAGCTTTCTTT.

The gene calls are TRBV7-3 and TRBJ2-1; 8 bases fit TRBD2. Trimming at V came to 1 base and at J to 5 bases, leaving 7 bases not matched to a gene. The germline gives CDR1 SGHTA, CDR2 FQGTGA. The CDR3 has 16 amino acids. In nucleotides, the CDR3 is TGTGCCAGCAGCTTAAGAGCGGGGGCCTGGGACAATGAGCAGTTCTTC. Amino acid sequence: CASSLRAGAWDNEQFF.

Note on this clone: The junction shows a germline mismatch at one end, possibly a read error. This chain joins TRBV6-1 and TRBJ1-2; 8 nucleotides agree with TRBD1. The CDR3 is 14 residues long. In germline, CDR1 is MNHNS, CDR2 SASEGT. CDR3 region: CASSELDRDYGYTF. In DNA form, the CDR3 reads TGTGCCAGCAGTGAATTGGACAGGGACTACGGCTACACCTTC.

This clone has just a few counts. The genes are TRBV6-5 and TRBJ2-2; D is undetermined. Trimming stripped 9 bases from V and 4 bases from J, with 6 bases between. Germline V lookup: CDR1 MNHEY, CDR2 SVGAGI. The CDR3 covers 11 residues. CDR3 nucleotide sequence: TGTGCCAGTTACAGCACCGGGGAGCTGTTTTTT. Its translation: CASYSTGELFF.

The rearrangement links TRBV5-1 to TRBJ2-3, with D possibly matching TRBD1 (5 bases). Germline CDR1 is SGHRS and CDR2 is YFSETQ. This CDR3 has 16 residues. The V and J ends lost 0 bases and 1 base respectively, with 12 bases between them. CDR3 residues: CASSLVPVGGTDTQYF. CDR3 nucleotide sequence: TGCGCCAGCAGCTTGGTGCCGGTAGGGGGCACAGATACGCAGTATTTT.

The CDR3 protein is CASRNVRAMNTEAFF. DNA of the CDR3: TGTGCCAGCAGAAACGTCAGGGCTATGAACACTGAAGCTTTCTTT. This chain joins TRBV27 and TRBJ1-1; a weak D match, TRBD1 (5 bases). Trimming cost V 6 bases and J 0 bases, with 14 bases left between them. This CDR3 comprises 15 residues. Per germline, CDR1 MNHEY and CDR2 SMNVEV (reference sequence).

This clone was picked up one time. The J gene is TRBJ2-3, the V gene TRBV30, with 15 bases aligning to TRBD2. V was pared by 8 bases and J by 3 bases, with 0 bases of the junction left unmatched. This CDR3 contains 13 residues. CDR1 is GTSNPN and CDR2 is SVGIG in the germline V gene (reference sequence). As DNA, the CDR3 is TGTGCCGGGACTAGCGGGGGGACAGATACGCAGTATTTT. Translation: CAGTSGGTDTQYF.

V and J are TRBV19 and TRBJ2-3; 7 bases match TRBD2. This CDR3 has 14 residues. V gave up 3 bases and J gave up 4 bases; unmatched junction bases: 4. The V gene's germline CDR1 is LNHDA and CDR2 SQIVND (reference sequence). The CDR3 reads CASSIRGGADTQYF. CDR3 DNA sequence: TGTGCCAGTAGTATTCGCGGGGGAGCAGATACGCAGTATTTT. Supplemented by reference TRBV19 and TRBJ2-3, the full variable domain reads DGGITQSPKYLFRKEGQNVTLSCEQNLNHDAMYWYRQDPGQGLRLIYYSQIVNDFQKGDIAEGYSVSREKKESFPLTVTSAQKNPTAFYLCASSIRGGADTQYFGPGTRLTVL.

This chain uses TRBV5-1 with TRBJ1-4; the D gene is possibly TRBD1 (5 bases). Germline CDR1 and CDR2: SGHRS and YFSETQ. V was trimmed by 4 bases and J by 7 bases, leaving 11 bases between them. The CDR3 is 13 residues long. The CDR3 protein is CASSEQGGEKLFF. The CDR3 region has the DNA TGCGCCAGCAGCGAGCAGGGTGGTGAAAAACTGTTTTTT.

The V gene is TRBV19, the J gene TRBJ1-6, with D possibly being TRBD1 (5 bases). The CDR3 length is 14 residues. Trimming shortened V by 8 bases and J by 2 bases, and 10 bases separated the two germline ends. CDR1 LNHDA and CDR2 SQIVND come from the germline V gene (reference sequence). The chain's CDR3 is CASSGAAYNSPLHF. CDR3 DNA sequence: TGTGCCAGTTCTGGGGCAGCCTATAATTCACCCCTCCACTTT. The full variable domain, with the rest looked up from reference TRBV19 and TRBJ1-6, is DGGITQSPKYLFRKEGQNVTLSCEQNLNHDAMYWYRQDPGQGLRLIYYSQIVNDFQKGDIAEGYSVSREKKESFPLTVTSAQKNPTAFYLCASSGAAYNSPLHFGNGTRLTVT.

The CDR3 here is CASSLKSGAGANVLTF. CDR3 sequence (DNA): TGTGCCAGCAGCTTAAAATCGGGAGCTGGGGCCAACGTCCTGACTTTC. This sequence joins TRBV7-3 and TRBJ2-6; perhaps TRBD2 as D (6 bases). CDR1 SGHTA and CDR2 FQGTGA come from the germline V gene. Deletions cut 1 base from V and 2 bases from J, with 9 bases between. The CDR3 has 16 residues.

The chain couples TRBV10-3 to TRBJ2-1; TRBD1 matches 10 bases. The CDR3 contains 15 residues. The V segment lost 5 bases and the J segment 6 bases; nucleotides outside the gene matches: 7. Germline CDR1 reads ENHRY; CDR2 reads SYGVKD. CDR3 loop: CAISPTGGRGNEQFF. The CDR3 bases are TGTGCCATCAGTCCGACAGGGGGCAGGGGCAATGAGCAGTTCTTC.

The V and J genes are TRBV6-6 and TRBJ1-1, with 7 positions matching TRBD1. V shed 5 bases, J shed 10 bases, and the junction held 7 bases outside the gene matches. The CDR3 has 12 amino acids. Germline CDR1 is MNHNY and CDR2 is SVGAGI (reference sequence). The CDR3 DNA follows: TGTGCCAGCAGTGAGACAGGGCAAAGAGCTTTCTTT. Amino acids: CASSETGQRAFF.

The chain is built from TRBV5-1 and TRBJ1-1; no clear D gene. V gave up 2 bases and J gave up 4 bases, with 12 bases separating them. Germline CDR1 SGHRS, CDR2 YFSETQ. This CDR3 region has 14 residues. The CDR3 nucleotides read TGCGCCAGCAGCTTAAGGGCGGAGGGCACTGAAGCTTTCTTT. Translated, it gives CASSLRAEGTEAFF.